This TCR beta chain was captured by sequencing in a study of graft-versus-host responses after intestinal transplantation. Study findings and constraints: Early post-transplant HvG declines tracked with peak circulating GvH clone levels. Patients who carried graft-donor T cell macrochimerism also had high graft-versus-host to host-versus-graft clonal ratios in their allografts. Some GvH clones were seen earlier in gut or blood, suggesting intestinal origin.

Sequencing used immunoSEQ multiplex PCR; TCRdb keeps in-frame clones, though not all of them. There are about 120,000 clones in the sample; roughly 91% occur only once, and over 0.1% lies in the top ten. With respect to this clone: Its antigen is unidentified.

The CDR3 runs 16 residues. J gave up 6 bases and V 0 bases, and 3 bases lay outside the gene matches. Germline V CDR1 and CDR2: LGHNA, YNFKEQ. The sequenced sample was unstimulated CD4+ T cells sorted from spleen or lymph node cells, obtained before intestinal transplant. This TCR came from a human donor who received an intestinal transplant. V usage is TRBV4-2 and J usage is TRBJ2-2; TRBD2 agrees at 11 bases. CDR3 residues: CASSQDGTSGPGELFF. The CDR3 DNA follows: TGTGCCAGCAGCCAAGATGGGACTAGCGGCCCCGGGGAGCTGTTTTTT.